The next 18 T cell receptor beta chains were all read from a single sample in a study of T-cell memory formation after mild COVID-19. MiXCR, run by TCRdb on the 5' RACE reads, gives a single entry per CDR3 protein. The table shows about 540,000 distinct CDR3 sequences, with around 21% occurring only once. Sequences were obtained from PBMCs or a T cell subset sorted from them (not recorded which). All receptors derive from an adult woman who had mild COVID-19 (a few samples of this study predate the infection). Cell type and time point are not known.

This clonotype is a singleton in its sample. V usage is TRBV20-1 and J usage is TRBJ2-7; 10 bases fit TRBD2. V was clipped by 0 bases and J by 4 bases; unmatched bases: 6. The CDR3 has 15 amino acids. Looked up from germline, CDR1 is DFQATT and CDR2 is SNEGSKA (reference sequence). CDR3 amino acids: CSARDPASGSYEQYF. CDR3 sequence (DNA): TGCAGTGCTAGAGATCCGGCTAGCGGGAGTTACGAGCAGTACTTC.

The J gene is TRBJ2-1, the V gene TRBV27; 8 bases are a match to TRBD2. The length of the CDR3 is 16 residues. In germline, CDR1 is MNHEY, CDR2 SMNVEV (reference sequence). Unmatched junction bases numbered 8, after V lost 5 bases and J lost 2 bases. In DNA, the CDR3 is TGTGCCAGCAGTAACCCCGGGAGGGGGGCCTACAATGAGCAGTTCTTC. Its protein is CASSNPGRGAYNEQFF.

V usage is TRBV20-1 and J usage is TRBJ2-5, with a weak D call TRBD1 (6 bases). The CDR3 covers 13 residues. CDR1 DFQATT and CDR2 SNEGSKA come from the germline V gene (reference sequence). V was trimmed by 7 bases and J by 5 bases, leaving 17 bases between them. The CDR3 sequence: CSGNRVRKETQYF. DNA for the CDR3: TGCAGTGGAAACAGGGTGAGGAAGGAGACCCAGTACTTC.

This clonotype was counted a few times. This chain uses TRBV20-1 with TRBJ1-2; D gene ambiguous. Germline V gene sequence: CDR1 DFQATT, CDR2 SNEGSKA (reference sequence). Trimming cost V 2 bases and J 6 bases, with 7 bases left between them. The CDR3 has 11 residues. CDR3 residues: CSARRKDGYTF. The CDR3 coding sequence is TGCAGTGCTAGAAGAAAAGATGGCTACACCTTC.

This clonotype was detected a few times. The V gene is TRBV20-1, the J gene TRBJ1-1; possibly TRBD1 for D (6 bases). The CDR3 totals 14 residues. Germline V gene sequence: CDR1 DFQATT, CDR2 SNEGSKA (reference sequence). Trimming cost V 4 bases and J 0 bases, with 12 bases left between them. CDR3: CSAIRDTMNTEAFF. CDR3 nucleotide sequence: TGCAGTGCTATCCGGGACACCATGAACACTGAAGCTTTCTTT.

This chain joins TRBV12-3 or TRBV12-4 and TRBJ1-5, with 9 bases identical to TRBD1. This CDR3 comprises 15 residues. Trimming cost V 6 bases and J 6 bases; bases outside gene matches: 9. The CDR3 region is CASREQGAIIQPQHF. The CDR3 DNA is TGTGCCAGCAGGGAACAGGGGGCTATAATTCAGCCCCAGCATTTT.

The V gene is TRBV11-3, the J gene TRBJ2-3, with D perhaps assigned TRBD1 or TRBD2 (5 bases each). This CDR3 is 16 amino acids long. Germline CDR1 is SGHNT and CDR2 is YENEEA. V dropped 1 base and J dropped 0 bases, with 11 bases sitting between them. This CDR3 is CASSLVGTVSTDTQYF. As DNA, the CDR3 is TGTGCCAGCAGCTTAGTGGGGACGGTTAGCACAGATACGCAGTATTTT.

This chain connects TRBV5-1 to TRBJ1-2; TRBD1 agrees at 8 bases. The CDR3 has 13 residues. V shed 3 bases and J 8 bases; nucleotides not matched to a gene: 6. Looked up from germline, CDR1 is SGHRS and CDR2 is YFSETQ. The CDR3 is CASSSLDRDGYTF. CDR3 in DNA: TGCGCCAGCAGCTCCCTGGACAGGGACGGCTACACCTTC.

This clonotype occurred a few times. This sequence joins TRBV3-1 and TRBJ1-4; weak D call: TRBD1 (6 bases). Germline CDR1 is LGHDT and CDR2 is YNNKEL (reference sequence). V gave up 3 bases and J gave up 4 bases, with 12 bases separating them. This CDR3 spans 15 amino acids. The DNA for the CDR3 is TGTGCCAGCAGCCAGCGAGGGGGTAATAATGAAAAACTGTTTTTT. Amino acids: CASSQRGGNNEKLFF.

This chain uses TRBV2 with TRBJ1-2; tentative D call: TRBD1 (5 bases). The CDR3 contains 13 residues. Trimming took 4 bases from V and 6 from J, leaving 12 bases between them. From germline, CDR1 is SNHLY and CDR2 FYNNEI. The CDR3 protein is CASSVVEGNGYTF. In nucleotides, the CDR3 is TGTGCCAGCAGTGTGGTGGAGGGGAATGGCTACACCTTC.

V and J are TRBV7-9 and TRBJ2-7; possibly TRBD2 for D (6 bases). V lost 4 bases and J 7 bases, leaving 14 bases between the germline ends. This CDR3 is built from 13 residues. Per germline, CDR1 SEHNR and CDR2 FQNEAQ (reference sequence). CDR3 protein: CASSWGPGGEQYF. The CDR3 DNA sequence: TGTGCCAGCAGCTGGGGTCCCGGGGGAGAGCAGTACTTC.

V gene TRBV3-1 combines with J gene TRBJ1-4; 7 bases line up with TRBD1. V dropped 4 bases and J dropped 12; count of bases not matched to a gene: 11. CDR1 and CDR2 from the germline V gene are LGHDT and YNNKEL (reference sequence). This CDR3 has 14 amino acids. Here the CDR3 DNA reads TGTGCCAGCAGCCGACAGGGATCGGGGAAGGAACTGTTTTTT. It encodes CASSRQGSGKELFF. Supplemented by reference TRBV3-1 and TRBJ1-4, the full variable domain reads DTAVSQTPKYLVTQMGNDKSIKCEQNLGHDTMYWYKQDSKKFLKIMFSYNNKELIINETVPNRFSPKSPDKAHLNLHINSLELGDSAVYFCASSRQGSGKELFFGSGTQLSVL.

The chain links TRBV25-1 to TRBJ2-5; D might be TRBD1 (5 bases). The V gene's germline CDR1 is MGHDK and CDR2 SYGVNS. Trimming removed 4 bases from V and 4 bases from J, with 16 bases in between. The CDR3 consists of 15 residues. Here the CDR3 reads CASSGRQGRGETQYF. CDR3 bases: TGTGCCAGCAGTGGTCGGCAGGGAAGAGGAGAGACCCAGTACTTC.

There are a few counts of this clonotype. The CDR3 bases are TGTGCCTGGATCCCGGACAGGGACTACGAGCAGTACTTC. Translated, it gives CAWIPDRDYEQYF. This chain connects TRBV30 to TRBJ2-7, with 8 bases identical to TRBD1. Looked up from germline, CDR1 is GTSNPN and CDR2 is SVGIG (reference sequence). The CDR3 has 13 residues. Trimming at V came to 4 bases and at J to 3 bases, leaving 5 bases not matched to a gene.

This clonotype was recorded a few times. The chain recombines TRBV7-9 with TRBJ1-1; no definite D call. CDR3 length equals 15 residues. Looked up from germline, CDR1 is SEHNR and CDR2 is FQNEAQ (reference sequence). Trimming removed 4 bases from V and 4 bases from J, with 16 bases in between. CDR3 nucleotides: TGTGCCAGCAGCTCCTCCCGACACAAATCCACTGAAGCTTTCTTT. Its translation: CASSSSRHKSTEAFF.

The chain joins TRBV27 to TRBJ2-1; D possibly corresponds to TRBD1 (6 bases). V was shortened by 6 bases and J by 0 bases, with 9 bases between the two germline ends. CDR1 and CDR2 from the germline V gene are MNHEY and SMNVEV (reference sequence). The CDR3 covers 14 residues. The CDR3 sequence is CASRIGGSYNEQFF. The CDR3 DNA sequence: TGTGCCAGCAGGATAGGGGGCTCCTACAATGAGCAGTTCTTC.

The chain links TRBV7-3 to TRBJ2-1, with D maybe TRBD1 (5 bases). The germline gives CDR1 SGHTA, CDR2 FQGTGA. The CDR3 has 14 residues. V was trimmed by 5 bases and J by 6 bases, leaving 14 bases between them. The CDR3 DNA reads TGTGCCAGCAGCACCCGACAGACCCGCAATGAGCAGTTCTTC. Residues: CASSTRQTRNEQFF.

This clonotype was seen a handful of times. The chain joins TRBV7-9 to TRBJ1-2, with a weak D call TRBD1 (5 bases). Between the trimmed V and J ends, which lost 1 base and 12 bases, there was a span of 9 bases. The CDR3 sequence is 11 residues long. Germline V gene sequence: CDR1 SEHNR, CDR2 FQNEAQ (reference sequence). CDR3 nucleotides: TGTGCCAGCAGCTTAGGGGACCATGACACCTTC. This codes for CASSLGDHDTF.